This T cell receptor beta chain was observed in a study of OX40 agonist ivuxolimab in advanced cancers. Study-wide background: Intravenous ivuxolimab at 0.01 to 10 mg/kg was given to patients every 2 weeks. Earlier anti-PD-1, anti-PD-L1 or anti-CTLA-4 therapy was permitted; around 40% had received some. Study-wide results and limits: There was clonal expansion of CD4+ and CD8+ blood T cells by week 6 at 0.1 to 3.0 mg/kg. Partial responders receiving 0.1-3.0 mg/kg showed among the lowest clonal expansion.

In this sample, this clone turned up once. Its antigen is as yet unknown. Sequencing used immunoSEQ multiplex PCR; TCRdb keeps in-frame clones, though not all of them. Altogether over 75,000 clones are present, about nine tenths being singletons, with the ten largest covering 1.5% to 2%. V dropped 0 bases and J dropped 2; count of bases not matched to a gene: 1. The CDR3 contains 16 residues. Germline CDR1 SGHRS, CDR2 YFSETQ. The rearrangement uses TRBV5-1 and TRBJ2-5, with 13 bases lining up with TRBD2. The clonotype comes from an adult with an advanced solid tumor such as melanoma, head and neck, liver or kidney cancer. Sequenced material: CD4+ or CD8+ T cells sorted from blood, taken in a trial of the OX40 agonist ivuxolimab. CDR3 coding DNA: TGCGCCAGCAGCTTGGTGACTAGCGGGAGGCAAGAGACCCAGTACTTC. Amino acids: CASSLVTSGRQETQYF.